The rows below give T cell receptor beta chains drawn from one sample of a study of cytomegalovirus exposure and HLA in healthy donors. The data were produced by immunoSEQ multiplex PCR, yet TCRdb's version contains in-frame clones alone and is incomplete. The sample yields 43,000 or so clones, approximately 90% seen once. Source material: PBMCs. The receptors derive from a man between 18 and 35 years old in good health and CMV-seronegative. Both conserved end residues are part of each CDR3. Fields, in order: V gene, CDR3 protein.

v_call: TRBV27
cdr3_aa: CASSFQGPYEQFF

v_call: TRBV5-1
cdr3_aa: CASRHRGRNTEAFF

v_call: TRBV7-9
cdr3_aa: CASSAGDRGNHNEQFF

v_call: TRBV19
cdr3_aa: CASSGRLAGGPLEQFF

v_call: TRBV7-9
cdr3_aa: CASSLPGLAGEETQYF

v_call: TRBV7-2
cdr3_aa: CASSLGLAGADTQYF

v_call: TRBV5-4
cdr3_aa: CASSHRDRGYEQYF

v_call: TRBV4-1
cdr3_aa: CASSQDFHWGRRFTEAFF

v_call: TRBV28
cdr3_aa: CASSHRLDRGQREQYF

v_call: TRBV5-1
cdr3_aa: CASSLVGTGVFF

v_call: TRBV9
cdr3_aa: CASSDPPGQGSTGELFF

v_call: TRBV2
cdr3_aa: CASTEEAGIFYNEQFF

v_call: TRBV28
cdr3_aa: CASSFAQGNYNEQFF

v_call: TRBV18
cdr3_aa: CASSPMTTGSSYEQYF

v_call: TRBV5-1
cdr3_aa: CASRRTGGNYEQYF

v_call: TRBV27
cdr3_aa: CASSLWGQGSYEQYF

v_call: TRBV6-6
cdr3_aa: CASSYSKGQTFQPQHF

v_call: TRBV6-1
cdr3_aa: CASSELAGVQETQYF

v_call: TRBV11-3
cdr3_aa: CASSLLAGNTGELFF

v_call: TRBV7-2
cdr3_aa: CASSLFIRGTGNTIYF

v_call: TRBV6-5
cdr3_aa: CASIRGLNNSPLHF

v_call: TRBV7-7
cdr3_aa: CASSPGIAGGNEQFF

v_call: TRBV11-2
cdr3_aa: CASSPRMAGTPNEQFF

v_call: TRBV5-5
cdr3_aa: CASSFQIFNYGYTF

v_call: TRBV5-1
cdr3_aa: CASSLVPSGRDLPYNEQFF

v_call: TRBV12-5
cdr3_aa: CATQRGGNEQFF

v_call: TRBV5-6
cdr3_aa: CASSPGQGGYGYTF

v_call: TRBV18
cdr3_aa: CANSPGTGWSDTQYF

v_call: TRBV6-1
cdr3_aa: CASSMTSGSTDTQYF

v_call: TRBV29-1
cdr3_aa: CSIEALYNEQFF

v_call: TRBV6-5
cdr3_aa: CASSPPTGGSNEQYF

v_call: TRBV12-5
cdr3_aa: CASGLFRETQYF

v_call: TRBV5-6
cdr3_aa: CASSLAALQGDTQYF

v_call: TRBV5-1
cdr3_aa: CASKFRGSHQETQYF

v_call: TRBV13
cdr3_aa: CASSLGGRDNSPLHF

v_call: TRBV7-6
cdr3_aa: CASSFARTSGGTGYQETQYF

v_call: TRBV2
cdr3_aa: CASSRENYGYTF

v_call: TRBV19
cdr3_aa: CASSMVRGDTEAFF

v_call: TRBV10-1
cdr3_aa: CATTDLVSGSFRSLGAIWQYF

v_call: TRBV6-1
cdr3_aa: CASSPGTGFGLLFF

v_call: TRBV19
cdr3_aa: CASSIIPGWNTEAFF

v_call: TRBV5-1
cdr3_aa: CASSLVRGTEGYTF

v_call: TRBV6-1
cdr3_aa: CASSEWLAGDYNEQFF